A single T cell receptor (beta chain) is shown here with its context. Sequencing used immunoSEQ multiplex PCR; TCRdb keeps in-frame clones, though not all of them. The repertoire holds under 150,000 clones, with about 91% as singletons. The sample comes from a study of blood T cell repertoires in COVID-19. Study information: Researchers got acute and convalescent COVID-19 samples from the United States, Italy and Spain.

V dropped 5 bases and J dropped 3 bases, with 16 bases sitting between them. The CDR3 consists of 15 residues. Germline V lookup: CDR1 SGHAT, CDR2 FQNNGV. This clonotype originated in a human donor in a cohort sampled during active COVID-19. V is TRBV11-2 and J is TRBJ2-5, with D possibly matching TRBD2 (5 bases). The source material was peripheral blood. This CDR3 is CASSAWNGVEETQYF. Here the CDR3 DNA reads TGTGCCAGCAGCGCGTGGAACGGGGTCGAAGAGACCCAGTACTTC.